The 16 T cell receptor beta chains listed next were all sequenced from one sample in a study of shared clonotypes between healthy human individuals. The data were produced by immunoSEQ multiplex PCR, yet TCRdb's version contains in-frame clones alone and is incomplete. This table has about 1 million clones, 65% to 80% appearing once. Sequenced input: memory CD4+ T cells sorted from blood. As for subset: CD45RA-negative fraction. These receptor sequences come from a man younger than 30 in good health.

J is TRBJ1-1 and V is TRBV18, with D perhaps matching TRBD1 (5 bases). V dropped 1 base and J dropped 0 bases, with 15 bases sitting between them. The CDR3 spans 17 residues. Germline assignment: CDR1 KGHSH and CDR2 LQKENI. CDR3 in amino acids: CASSPRVGGIVNTEAFF. CDR3 bases: TGTGCCAGCTCACCACGGGTGGGGGGAATTGTGAACACTGAAGCTTTCTTT. The whole variable domain, filled in from reference TRBV18 and TRBJ1-1, reads NAGVMQNPRHLVRRRGQEARLRCSPMKGHSHVYWYRQLPEEGLKFMVYLQKENIIDESGMPKERFSAEFPKEGPSILRIQQVVRGDSAAYFCASSPRVGGIVNTEAFFGQGTRLTVV.

This sequence joins TRBV11-2 and TRBJ2-3, with no clear D. This CDR3 contains 15 residues. Germline loops: CDR1 SGHAT, CDR2 FQNNGV. V lost 4 bases and J lost 0, with 11 bases in between. The CDR3 reads CASSYTGYSTDTQYF. CDR3 DNA: TGTGCCAGCAGCTACACGGGTTACAGCACAGATACGCAGTATTTT.

The table lists this clone with a few counts. This sequence joins TRBV11-2 and TRBJ1-1; a weak D match, TRBD1 (5 bases). The ends were cut back, 1 base at V and 0 bases at J, with 9 bases in the middle. CDR1 SGHAT and CDR2 FQNNGV come from the germline V gene. There are 15 residues in the CDR3. The CDR3 loop is CASSLGSGMNTEAFF. The CDR3 bases are TGTGCCAGCAGCTTAGGCTCAGGGATGAACACTGAAGCTTTCTTT. Together with reference TRBV11-2 and TRBJ1-1, the CDR3 gives the full variable domain: EAGVAQSPRYKIIEKRQSVAFWCNPISGHATLYWYQQILGQGPKLLIQFQNNGVVDDSQLPKDRFSAERLKGVDSTLKIQPAKLEDSAVYLCASSLGSGMNTEAFFGQGTRLTVV.

The chain links TRBV7-9 to TRBJ2-3, with 8 positions matching TRBD2. Per the germline V gene, CDR1 is SEHNR and CDR2 is FQNEAQ (reference sequence). V lost 3 bases, J lost 3 bases, and 2 bases stayed unmatched. The CDR3 runs 14 residues. Here the CDR3 DNA reads TGTGCCAGCAGCTTCGGGGGGGCGACAGATACGCAGTATTTT. Amino acid sequence: CASSFGGATDTQYF.

V usage is TRBV19 and J usage is TRBJ2-7, with TRBD2 identical over 12 bases. Unmatched junction bases numbered 4, after V lost 5 bases and J lost 2 bases. There are 15 residues in the CDR3. Per germline, CDR1 LNHDA and CDR2 SQIVND (reference sequence). Written as DNA, the CDR3 is TGTGCCAGTAGTGTGACTAGCGGGAGTGCCTACGAGCAGTACTTC. Translated, it gives CASSVTSGSAYEQYF.

This chain uses TRBV25-1 with TRBJ2-1; 16 bases are shared with TRBD2. Losses at the gene ends were 7 bases for V and 7 bases for J; bases not matched to a gene: 1. This CDR3 has 14 amino acids. CDR1 is MGHDK and CDR2 is SYGVNS in the germline V gene. As DNA, the CDR3 is TGTGCCAGCACGGGACTAGCGGGAGGGAATGAGCAGTTCTTC. Amino acid sequence: CASTGLAGGNEQFF.

This clone was seen a few times. V gene TRBV2 combines with J gene TRBJ2-1, with 12 nucleotides matching TRBD2. This CDR3 comprises 15 residues. The V segment lost 6 bases and the J segment 9 bases; nucleotides outside the gene matches: 9. Germline V gives CDR1 SNHLY, CDR2 FYNNEI. The CDR3 DNA follows: TGTGCCAGCAGGGGGCTAGCGGGAGGGCCAAGTGAGCAGTTCTTC. This sequence encodes CASRGLAGGPSEQFF.

This chain connects TRBV2 to TRBJ1-4; D ambiguous. The CDR3 has 15 amino acids. Trimming removed 7 bases from V and 4 bases from J, with 16 bases in between. Germline lookup yields CDR1 SNHLY and CDR2 FYNNEI. In DNA form, the CDR3 reads TGTGCCAGCACTGACTCCGGTCCTGGTAATGAAAAACTGTTTTTT. This encodes CASTDSGPGNEKLFF.

The chain combines TRBV6-1 with TRBJ2-7; D not certain. CDR1 and CDR2 from the germline V gene are MNHNS and SASEGT. This CDR3 spans 15 amino acids. V lost 2 bases to trimming and J lost 0 bases, with 11 bases between them. The CDR3 spells CASSEPALLSYEQYF. DNA of the CDR3: TGTGCCAGCAGTGAACCGGCGCTACTCTCCTACGAGCAGTACTTC.

In regard to this clone: Additional DNA sequences in this sample encode the identical CDR3. V gene TRBV5-1 combines with J gene TRBJ1-6; D call uncertain. Germline V gene sequence: CDR1 SGHRS, CDR2 YFSETQ. This CDR3 is 14 amino acids long. The germline V and J ends were trimmed by 0 bases and 6 bases, with 7 bases remaining between them. The CDR3 spells CASSLAAANSPLHF. CDR3 nucleotide sequence: TGCGCCAGCAGCTTGGCCGCAGCTAATTCACCCCTCCACTTT.

V is TRBV4-3 and J is TRBJ2-7; TRBD1 is a possible D gene (5 bases). CDR1 is LGHNA, CDR2 YSLEER, per germline. The CDR3 contains 15 residues. The germline V and J ends were trimmed by 1 base and 4 bases, with 14 bases remaining between them. CDR3 protein: CASSQALVGRYEQYF. The CDR3 region has the DNA TGCGCCAGCAGCCAAGCCCTTGTGGGGCGGTACGAGCAGTACTTC.

The table lists this clone with a count of one. The chain carries TRBV25-1 and TRBJ1-3, with D hard to call. Trimming stripped 2 bases from V and 0 bases from J, with 8 bases between. The CDR3 is 15 residues long. Germline values: CDR1 MGHDK, CDR2 SYGVNS. CDR3 protein: CASSEPRSSGNTIYF. CDR3 coding DNA: TGTGCCAGCAGTGAACCCCGGAGCTCTGGAAACACCATATATTTT.

The chain couples TRBV6-1 to TRBJ2-5; D is tentatively TRBD1 or TRBD2 (7 bases each). The CDR3 has 14 residues. Deletions cut 1 base from V and 6 bases from J, with 12 bases between. Germline V lookup: CDR1 MNHNS, CDR2 SASEGT. The CDR3 loop is CASSEVRGGQTQYF. The CDR3 DNA is TGTGCCAGCAGTGAAGTCAGGGGGGGCCAGACCCAGTACTTC.

The chain joins TRBV30 to TRBJ1-6; the match to TRBD1 covers 7 bases. The germline CDR1 and CDR2 sequences are GTSNPN and SVGIG (reference sequence). The CDR3 totals 14 residues. The V gene end was trimmed by 1 base and the J gene end by 7 bases; junction bases not matched to a gene: 4. CDR3 loop: CAWSGGTVNSPLHF. The CDR3 DNA is TGTGCCTGGAGTGGAGGGACAGTAAATTCACCCCTCCACTTT.

This clone appeared many times. The V and J genes are TRBV7-9 and TRBJ2-1; no clear D gene. The CDR3 consists of 15 residues. Germline assignment: CDR1 SEHNR and CDR2 FQNEAQ (reference sequence). The ends were cut back, 2 bases at V and 0 bases at J, with 8 bases in the middle. This chain's CDR3 is CASSLPSSSYNEQFF. The CDR3 nucleotides read TGTGCCAGCAGCTTACCTAGTAGCTCCTACAATGAGCAGTTCTTC.

The chain links TRBV18 to TRBJ1-3; D unresolved. V lost 3 bases to trimming and J lost 4 bases, with 10 bases between them. This CDR3 is built from 14 residues. Germline-derived CDR1 and CDR2 are KGHSH and LQKENI. The CDR3 is CASSPTPVGNTIYF. The CDR3 DNA is TGTGCCAGCTCACCGACCCCAGTGGGAAACACCATATATTTT.